Given below is one TCR beta chain in context. The antigen is unknown. The data belong to a study of shared clonotypes between healthy human individuals. The deep-level immunoSEQ assay was used. Across several immunoSEQ plates, the genomic DNA of each subset was split evenly. About 33,000 T cell genomes (approximately 0.2 ug DNA) went into each sorted-subset replicate. TCRdb keeps only in-frame clones here, not all; method: immunoSEQ multiplex PCR. The data show some 2,500,000 clones, more than 85% seen once. The study, taken as a whole, reports: Researchers found naive subsets generally carried larger estimated richness than memory subsets.

V lost 7 bases and J 3 bases, leaving 13 bases between the germline ends. CDR1 and CDR2 (germline): SGHTA, FQGNSA. CDR3 length equals 14 residues. J is TRBJ2-1 and V is TRBV7-2, with a possible D match to TRBD2 (5 bases). This TCR was sampled from a young man in good health. Some clones in this sample may be carry-over from other donors' samples. Sequencing was done on a sample of naive CD4+ T cells from PBMCs. The subset was: CD45RA+ positively selected. CDR3 sequence: CASTSGGNYNEQFF. In nucleotides, the CDR3 is TGTGCCAGCACCTCAGGAGGTAACTACAATGAGCAGTTCTTC.